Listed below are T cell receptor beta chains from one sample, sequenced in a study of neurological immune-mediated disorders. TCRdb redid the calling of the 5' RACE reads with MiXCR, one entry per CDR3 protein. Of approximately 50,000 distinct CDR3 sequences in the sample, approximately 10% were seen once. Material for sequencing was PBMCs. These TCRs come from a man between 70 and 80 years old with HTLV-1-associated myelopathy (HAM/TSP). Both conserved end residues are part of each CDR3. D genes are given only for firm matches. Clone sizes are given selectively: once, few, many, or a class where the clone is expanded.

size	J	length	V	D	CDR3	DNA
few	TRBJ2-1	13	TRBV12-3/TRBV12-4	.	CASSLRQANEQFF	TGTGCCAGCAGTCTCCGACAGGCCAATGAGCAGTTCTTC
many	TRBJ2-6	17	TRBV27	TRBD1	CASRPGQGARGANVLTF	TGTGCCAGCAGACCGGGACAGGGGGCGCGTGGGGCCAACGTCCTGACTTTC
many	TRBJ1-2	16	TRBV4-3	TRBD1	CASSHPGTTGGTGYTF	TGCGCCAGCAGCCACCCGGGAACGACAGGGGGAACTGGCTACACCTTC
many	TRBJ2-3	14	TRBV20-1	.	CSARGAAIGDTQYF	TGCAGTGCTAGAGGCGCGGCAATTGGAGATACGCAGTATTTT
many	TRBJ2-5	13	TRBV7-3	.	CASSLVGSETQYF	TGTGCCAGCAGTTTGGTAGGGTCAGAGACCCAGTACTTC
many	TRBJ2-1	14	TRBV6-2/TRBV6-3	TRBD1	CASSRQGRRDEQFF	TGTGCCAGCAGTAGACAGGGGAGGCGCGATGAGCAGTTCTTC
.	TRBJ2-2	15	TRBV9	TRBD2	CASSEREGGSGELCF	TGTGCCAGCAGCGAACGGGAGGGAGGATCCGGGGAGCTGTGTTTT
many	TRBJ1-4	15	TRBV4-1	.	CASRKSGVTNEKLFF	TGCGCCAGCAGGAAGTCGGGGGTAACTAATGAAAAACTGTTTTTT
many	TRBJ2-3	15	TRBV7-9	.	CASTPEGFITDTQYF	TGTGCCAGCACCCCCGAGGGTTTCATCACAGATACGCAGTATTTT
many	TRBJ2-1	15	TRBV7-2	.	CASSRATGAHNEQFF	TGTGCCAGCAGCCGTGCGACCGGGGCCCACAATGAGCAGTTCTTC
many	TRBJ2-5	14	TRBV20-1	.	CSAREDRATETQYF	TGCAGTGCTAGAGAGGATCGAGCAACGGAGACCCAGTACTTC
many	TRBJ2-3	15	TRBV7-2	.	CASSLAGMETDTQYF	TGTGCCAGCAGCTTAGCGGGGATGGAAACAGATACGCAGTATTTT
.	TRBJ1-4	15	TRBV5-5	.	CASSLLDRYNEKLFF	TGTGCCAGCAGCTTGCTTGACAGATATAATGAAAAACTGTTTTTT
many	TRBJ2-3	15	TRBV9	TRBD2	CASSAGTRLRDTQYF	TGTGCCAGCAGCGCCGGGACTAGGTTACGAGATACGCAGTATTTT
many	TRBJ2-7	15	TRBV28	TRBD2	CASTSRLAGSSEQYF	TGTGCCAGCACCTCCAGACTAGCCGGATCCTCCGAGCAGTACTTC
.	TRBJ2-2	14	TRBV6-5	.	CASSYAAVAGELFF	TGTGCCAGCAGTTACGCCGCGGTCGCCGGGGAGCTGTTTTTT
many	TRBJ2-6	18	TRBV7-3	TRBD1	CASGAAGTGPRWANVLTF	TGTGCCAGCGGCGCCGCCGGGACAGGCCCTCGCTGGGCCAACGTCCTGACTTTC
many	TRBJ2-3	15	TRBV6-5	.	CASSYEAPSTDTQYF	TGTGCCAGCAGTTATGAGGCCCCGAGCACAGATACGCAGTATTTT
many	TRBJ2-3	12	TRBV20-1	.	CSASSDTDTQYF	TGCAGTGCTAGTTCCGACACAGATACGCAGTATTTT
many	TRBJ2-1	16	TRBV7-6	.	CVSSLGGGRGSNEQFF	TGTGTCAGCAGCTTAGGGGGAGGCCGGGGCTCCAATGAGCAGTTCTTC
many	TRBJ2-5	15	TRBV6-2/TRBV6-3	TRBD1	CASSGGTGDLKTQYF	TGTGCCAGCAGCGGGGGGACAGGGGACCTGAAGACCCAGTACTTC
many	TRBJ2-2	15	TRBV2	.	CASSLRRAGTGELFF	TGTGCCAGCAGTTTGAGGAGGGCCGGCACCGGGGAGCTGTTTTTT
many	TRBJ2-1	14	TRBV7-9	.	CASSLGDSRNEQFF	TGTGCCAGCAGCTTGGGGGACTCGAGAAATGAGCAGTTCTTC
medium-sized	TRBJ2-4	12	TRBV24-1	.	CATSEAVGIQYF	TGTGCCACCAGTGAGGCAGTCGGCATTCAGTACTTC
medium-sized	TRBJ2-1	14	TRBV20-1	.	CSASNALGGNEQFF	TGCAGTGCTAGTAACGCCTTGGGCGGCAATGAGCAGTTCTTC
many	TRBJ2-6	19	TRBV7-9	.	CASSRAPQWRETGANVLTF	TGTGCCAGCAGCCGAGCCCCACAGTGGAGGGAGACTGGGGCCAACGTCCTGACTTTC
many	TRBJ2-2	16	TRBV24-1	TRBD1	CATSDPGTGTTGELFF	TGTGCCACCAGTGATCCGGGGACAGGGACAACCGGGGAGCTGTTTTTT
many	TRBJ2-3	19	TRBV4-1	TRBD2	CASSQGPGTSGSSADTQYF	TGCGCCAGCAGCCAAGGCCCCGGGACTAGCGGGAGTAGCGCAGATACGCAGTATTTT
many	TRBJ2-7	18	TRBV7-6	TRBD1	CASSPQIRAGTGGYEQYF	TGTGCCAGCAGCCCCCAAATTAGGGCCGGGACAGGGGGCTACGAGCAGTACTTC
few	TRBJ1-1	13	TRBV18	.	CASSSQENTEAFF	TGTGCCAGCTCATCACAGGAGAACACTGAAGCTTTCTTT
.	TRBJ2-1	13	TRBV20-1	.	CSARVREPHEQFF	TGCAGTGCTAGAGTTCGGGAGCCCCATGAGCAGTTCTTC
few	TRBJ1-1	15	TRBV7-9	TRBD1	CASSRSGQQNTEAFF	TGTGCCAGCAGCCGGTCGGGACAGCAGAACACTGAAGCTTTCTTT
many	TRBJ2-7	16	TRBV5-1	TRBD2	CASSLFGRESSYEQYF	TGCGCCAGCAGCTTGTTCGGGCGGGAGAGCTCCTACGAGCAGTACTTC
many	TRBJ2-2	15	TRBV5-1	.	CASSLAADQAGELFF	TGCGCCAGCAGCTTGGCCGCGGATCAGGCCGGGGAGCTGTTTTTT
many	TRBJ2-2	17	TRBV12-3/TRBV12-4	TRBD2	CASSLRAASGATGELFF	TGTGCCAGCAGCCTCCGCGCGGCTAGCGGGGCCACCGGGGAGCTGTTTTTT
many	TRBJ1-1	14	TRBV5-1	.	CASSPRDRHTEAFF	TGCGCCAGCAGCCCAAGGGACCGGCACACTGAAGCTTTCTTT
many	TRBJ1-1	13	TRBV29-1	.	CSSWGGRGSEAFF	TGCAGCTCCTGGGGGGGGCGAGGGTCTGAAGCTTTCTTT
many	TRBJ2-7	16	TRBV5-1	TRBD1	CASSASPGTGYYEQYF	TGCGCCAGCAGCGCAAGTCCCGGGACAGGGTATTACGAGCAGTACTTC
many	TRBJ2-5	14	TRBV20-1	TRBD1	CSASSRTGEETQYF	TGCAGTGCTAGTTCGAGGACAGGGGAAGAGACCCAGTACTTC
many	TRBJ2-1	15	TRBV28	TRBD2	CASGGGLGFTGEQFF	TGTGCCAGCGGTGGGGGACTAGGGTTCACCGGTGAGCAGTTCTTC
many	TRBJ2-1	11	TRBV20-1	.	CSARLGDEQFF	TGCAGTGCTAGACTAGGGGATGAGCAGTTCTTC
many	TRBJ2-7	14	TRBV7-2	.	CASSLAAAGDEQYF	TGTGCCAGCAGCCTAGCAGCGGCAGGGGACGAGCAGTACTTC
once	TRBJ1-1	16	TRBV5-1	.	CASSPWGASLGTEAFF	TGCGCCAGCAGCCCATGGGGCGCAAGTCTGGGCACTGAAGCTTTCTTT
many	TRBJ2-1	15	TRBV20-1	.	CSARESSAHNREQFF	TGCAGTGCTAGAGAGAGTAGCGCCCACAATCGGGAGCAGTTCTTC
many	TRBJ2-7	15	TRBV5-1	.	CASSLGTVDSYEQYF	TGCGCCAGCAGCCTAGGGACGGTAGACTCCTACGAGCAGTACTTC
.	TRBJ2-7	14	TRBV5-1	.	CASSILTGYYEQYF	TGCGCCAGCAGCATCTTGACAGGATACTACGAGCAGTACTTC
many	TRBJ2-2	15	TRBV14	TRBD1	CASSHRQGDAGELFF	TGTGCCAGCAGCCATAGACAGGGGGACGCCGGGGAGCTGTTTTTT
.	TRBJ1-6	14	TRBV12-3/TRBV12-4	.	CASGRISYNSPLHF	TGTGCCAGCGGACGCATCTCCTATAATTCACCCCTCCACTTT
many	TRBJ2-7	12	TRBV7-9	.	CASSLQGYEQYF	TGTGCCAGCAGCCTACAGGGATACGAGCAGTACTTC
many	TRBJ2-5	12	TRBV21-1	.	CANDVRGRRSAF	TGTGCCAACGACGTAAGGGGCCGACGATCAGCCTTC
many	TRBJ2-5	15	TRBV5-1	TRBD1	CASSLRGGLGETQYF	TGCGCCAGCAGCTTACGAGGGGGCTTGGGAGAGACCCAGTACTTC
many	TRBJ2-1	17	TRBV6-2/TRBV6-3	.	CASTNPPGQLSYNEQFF	TGTGCCAGCACCAACCCCCCTGGACAGCTCTCCTACAATGAGCAGTTCTTC
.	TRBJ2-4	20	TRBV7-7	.	CASSFYICSATRTAANIQYF	.
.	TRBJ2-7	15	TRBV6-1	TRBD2	CASSGRDWGTYEQYF	TGTGCCAGCAGCGGGAGGGACTGGGGGACCTACGAGCAGTACTTC
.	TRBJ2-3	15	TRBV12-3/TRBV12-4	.	CASSPGVGFTDTQYF	TGTGCCAGCAGTCCAGGGGTGGGGTTCACAGATACGCAGTATTTT
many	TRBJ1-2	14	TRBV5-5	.	CASSLGPDGYGYTF	TGTGCCAGCAGCTTGGGGCCGGACGGTTATGGCTACACCTTC
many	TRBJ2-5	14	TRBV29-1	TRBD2	CSHPAGGGRETQYF	TGCAGCCACCCAGCGGGAGGAGGTCGAGAGACCCAGTACTTC
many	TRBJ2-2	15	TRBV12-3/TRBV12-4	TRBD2	CASRATSGRAGELFF	TGTGCCAGCAGAGCTACTAGCGGGAGGGCCGGGGAGCTGTTTTTT
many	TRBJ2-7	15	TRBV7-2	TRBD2	CASSLRLAGEGEQYF	TGTGCCAGCAGCTTACGGTTAGCGGGAGAGGGCGAGCAGTACTTC
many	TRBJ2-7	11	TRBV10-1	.	CASSPRVEQYF	TGCGCCAGCAGCCCCCGGGTCGAGCAGTACTTC